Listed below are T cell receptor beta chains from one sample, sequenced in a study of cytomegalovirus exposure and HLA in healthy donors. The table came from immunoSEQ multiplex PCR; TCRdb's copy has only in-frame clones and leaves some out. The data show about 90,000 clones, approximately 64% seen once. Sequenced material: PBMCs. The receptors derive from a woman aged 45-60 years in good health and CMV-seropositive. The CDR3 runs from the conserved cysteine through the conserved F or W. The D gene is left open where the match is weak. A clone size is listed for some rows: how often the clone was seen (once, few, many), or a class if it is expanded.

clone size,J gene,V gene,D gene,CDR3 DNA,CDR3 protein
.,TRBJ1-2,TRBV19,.,TGTGCCAGTAGTACCCCCACAGGGAACTATGGCTACACCTTC,CASSTPTGNYGYTF
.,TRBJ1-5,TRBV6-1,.,TGTGCCAGCAGTAACAGGTACGATAGCAATCAGCCCCAGCATTTT,CASSNRYDSNQPQHF
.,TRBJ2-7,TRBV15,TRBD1,TGTGCCACCAGCAGGGGGGACAGCTCCTACGAGCAGTACTTC,CATSRGDSSYEQYF
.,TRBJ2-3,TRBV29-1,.,TGCAGCGTTGATTCTAGTAGCACAGATACGCAGTATTTT,CSVDSSSTDTQYF
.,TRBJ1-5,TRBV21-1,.,TGTGCCAGCAGCATATATAGGGACAGCTCGGGTCAGCCCCAGCATTTT,CASSIYRDSSGQPQHF
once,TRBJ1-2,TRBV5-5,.,TGTGCCAGCAGCCACCCCGGGGGGCATAACTATGGCTACACCTTC,CASSHPGGHNYGYTF
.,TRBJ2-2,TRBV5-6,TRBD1,TGTGCCAGCAGCCCCCTGGACAGGGCTGGCACCGGGGAGCTGTTTTTT,CASSPLDRAGTGELFF
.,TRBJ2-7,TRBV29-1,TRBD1,TGCAGCGTTGTAGGGACAGAGCCCTACGAGCAGTACTTC,CSVVGTEPYEQYF
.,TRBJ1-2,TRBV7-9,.,TGTGCCAGCAGCCCAGTGGGCAACTATGGCTACACCTTC,CASSPVGNYGYTF
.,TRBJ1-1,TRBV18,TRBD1,TGTGCCAGCTCACCAGGGACAGCCTCGAACACTGAAGCTTTCTTT,CASSPGTASNTEAFF
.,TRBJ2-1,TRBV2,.,TGTGCCAGCAGTGAAGCTACGGTATCCAATGAGCAGTTCTTC,CASSEATVSNEQFF
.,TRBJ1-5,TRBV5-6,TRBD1,TGTGCCAGCAGCGCTGGACAGGGGGCCTTAGCTCAGCCCCAGCATTTT,CASSAGQGALAQPQHF
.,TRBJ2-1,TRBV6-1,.,TGTGCCAGCAGCACTGAGACAGATTACAATGAGCAGTTCTTC,CASSTETDYNEQFF
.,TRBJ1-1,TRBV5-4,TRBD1,TGTGCCAGCAGCTGGGGACAGGGGGTTACTGAAGCTTTCTTT,CASSWGQGVTEAFF
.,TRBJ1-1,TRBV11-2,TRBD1,TGTGCCAGCAGCTTAGCACAGGGGGTAACTGAAGCTTTCTTT,CASSLAQGVTEAFF
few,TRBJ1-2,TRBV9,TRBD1,TGTGCCAGCAGCGTAGGACAGGGTTATGGCTACACCTTC,CASSVGQGYGYTF
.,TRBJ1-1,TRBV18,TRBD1,TGTGCCAGCTCACCCCGGGACAGGGTAGGCACTGAAGCTTTCTTT,CASSPRDRVGTEAFF
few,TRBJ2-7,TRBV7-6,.,TGTGCCAGCAGCTTAGAAGGGGGGGCGGCGTACGAGCAGTACTTC,CASSLEGGAAYEQYF
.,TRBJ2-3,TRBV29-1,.,TGCAGCGTTGTAGGGGGGGGCCGTGCAGATACGCAGTATTTT,CSVVGGGRADTQYF
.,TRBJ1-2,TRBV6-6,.,TGTGCCAGCAGTTACAGACAGCTAACCTATGGCTACACCTTC,CASSYRQLTYGYTF
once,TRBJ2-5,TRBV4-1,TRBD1,TGCGCCAGCAGCCAATACGGAACAGGGGGCGAAGAGACCCAGTACTTC,CASSQYGTGGEETQYF
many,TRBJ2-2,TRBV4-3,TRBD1,TGCGCCAGCAGCCGGGCTTATCAGGGGGATCTGGGCGGGGAGCTGTTTTTT,CASSRAYQGDLGGELFF
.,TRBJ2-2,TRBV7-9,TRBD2,TGTGCCAGCAGCGACGGACTAGTCGACACCGGGGAGCTGTTTTTT,CASSDGLVDTGELFF
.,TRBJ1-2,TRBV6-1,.,TGTGCCAGCAGTGAAGCGAATCCCGACAGTCCGTCCGGCTACACCTTC,CASSEANPDSPSGYTF
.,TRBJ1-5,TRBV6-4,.,TGTGCCAGCAGTGGCTCTTGGTCTATCCGGGACACTAGTTGGAATCAGCCCCAGCATTTT,CASSGSWSIRDTSWNQPQHF
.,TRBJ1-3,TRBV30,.,TGTGCCTGGAGTCCTTTGGCCTCTGGAAACACCATATATTTT,CAWSPLASGNTIYF
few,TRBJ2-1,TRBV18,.,TGTGCCAGCTCACCCGCCCAGGCTACCTACAATGAGCAGTTCTTC,CASSPAQATYNEQFF
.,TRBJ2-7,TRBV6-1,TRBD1,TGTGCCACTGCGGACAGGCGACTTACCTACGAGCAGTACTTC,CATADRRLTYEQYF
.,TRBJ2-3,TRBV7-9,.,TGTGCCAGCAGCCCCGGGACCGGAGGGACAGATACGCAGTATTTT,CASSPGTGGTDTQYF
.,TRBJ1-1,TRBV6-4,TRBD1,TGTGCCAGCAGGCAGGGACAGATGAACACTGAAGCTTTCTTT,CASRQGQMNTEAFF
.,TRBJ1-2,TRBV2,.,TGTGCCAGCAGTGAAACGGGGAGAGAGAACTATGGCTACACCTTC,CASSETGRENYGYTF
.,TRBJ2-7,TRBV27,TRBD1,TGTGCCAGCAGTTTCTCGACAGGGATCGGCTACGAGCAGTACTTC,CASSFSTGIGYEQYF
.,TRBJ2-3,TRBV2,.,TGTGCCAGCAGTGTGGAACTAGAAGATACGCAGTATTTT,CASSVELEDTQYF
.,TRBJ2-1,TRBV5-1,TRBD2,TGCGCCAGCAGCTTGGAAGTCGGGGGGGCTTACAATGAGCAGTTCTTC,CASSLEVGGAYNEQFF
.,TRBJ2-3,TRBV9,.,TGTGCCAGCAGCGTAGCGGATACGCAGTATTTT,CASSVADTQYF
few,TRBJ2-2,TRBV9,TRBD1,TGTGCCAGCAGCGGGGGACAGGGAGGAAGCCGGGAGCTGTTTTTT,CASSGGQGGSRELFF
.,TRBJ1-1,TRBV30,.,TGTGCCTGGAGTTACGCAGGGTTGAACACTGAAGCTTTCTTT,CAWSYAGLNTEAFF
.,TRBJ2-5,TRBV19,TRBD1,TGTGCCAGTATGGGACAGCGAGAGACCCAGTACTTC,CASMGQRETQYF